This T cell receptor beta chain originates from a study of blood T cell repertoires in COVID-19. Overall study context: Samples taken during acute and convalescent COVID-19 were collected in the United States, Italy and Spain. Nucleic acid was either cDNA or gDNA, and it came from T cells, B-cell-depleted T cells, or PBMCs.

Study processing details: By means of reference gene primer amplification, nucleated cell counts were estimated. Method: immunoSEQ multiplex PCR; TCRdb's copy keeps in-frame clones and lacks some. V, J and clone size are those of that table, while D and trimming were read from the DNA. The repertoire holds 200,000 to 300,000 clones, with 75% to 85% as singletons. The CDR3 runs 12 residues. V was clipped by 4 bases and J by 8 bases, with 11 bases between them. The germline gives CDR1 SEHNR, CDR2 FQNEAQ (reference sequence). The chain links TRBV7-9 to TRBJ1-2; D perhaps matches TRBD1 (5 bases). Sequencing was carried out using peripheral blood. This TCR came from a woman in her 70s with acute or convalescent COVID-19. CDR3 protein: CASSSRVRGYTF. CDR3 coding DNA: TGTGCCAGCAGCTCCAGGGTTCGAGGCTACACCTTC.